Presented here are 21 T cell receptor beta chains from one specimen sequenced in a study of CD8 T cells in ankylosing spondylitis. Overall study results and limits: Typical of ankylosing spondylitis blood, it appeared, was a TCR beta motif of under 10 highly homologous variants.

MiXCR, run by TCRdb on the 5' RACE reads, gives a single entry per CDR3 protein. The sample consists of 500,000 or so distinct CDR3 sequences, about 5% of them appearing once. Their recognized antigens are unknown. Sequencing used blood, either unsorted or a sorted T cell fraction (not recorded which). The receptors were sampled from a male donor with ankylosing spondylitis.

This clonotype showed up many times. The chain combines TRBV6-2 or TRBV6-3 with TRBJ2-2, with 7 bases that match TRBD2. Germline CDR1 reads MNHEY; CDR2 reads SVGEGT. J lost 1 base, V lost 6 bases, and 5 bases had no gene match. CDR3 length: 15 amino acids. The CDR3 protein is CASRKGGGNTGELFF. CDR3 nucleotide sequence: TGTGCCAGCAGGAAAGGCGGGGGGAACACCGGGGAGCTGTTTTTT.

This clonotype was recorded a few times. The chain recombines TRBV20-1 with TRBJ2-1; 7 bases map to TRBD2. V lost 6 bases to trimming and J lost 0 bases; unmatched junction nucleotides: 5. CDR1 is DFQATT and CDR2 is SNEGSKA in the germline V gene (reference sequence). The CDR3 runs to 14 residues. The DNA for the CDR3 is TGCAGTGCCCTCGGGGGGAGCTCCTACAATGAGCAGTTCTTC. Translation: CSALGGSSYNEQFF.

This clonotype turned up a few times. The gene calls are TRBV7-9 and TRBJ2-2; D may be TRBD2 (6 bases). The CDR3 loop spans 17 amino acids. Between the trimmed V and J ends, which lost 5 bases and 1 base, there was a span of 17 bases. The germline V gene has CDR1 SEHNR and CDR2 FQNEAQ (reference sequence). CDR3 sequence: CASSPIGWGGNTGELFF. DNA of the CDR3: TGTGCCAGCAGCCCCATAGGATGGGGAGGGAACACCGGGGAGCTGTTTTTT.

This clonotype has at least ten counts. The CDR3 here is CASSLRGAEAFF. DNA of the CDR3: TGTGCCAGCAGTTTACGGGGGGCTGAAGCTTTCTTT. The V call is TRBV12-3 or TRBV12-4, the J call TRBJ1-1; maybe TRBD1 (5 bases). This CDR3 region has 12 residues. Between the trimmed V and J ends, which lost 2 bases and 6 bases, there was a span of 7 bases.

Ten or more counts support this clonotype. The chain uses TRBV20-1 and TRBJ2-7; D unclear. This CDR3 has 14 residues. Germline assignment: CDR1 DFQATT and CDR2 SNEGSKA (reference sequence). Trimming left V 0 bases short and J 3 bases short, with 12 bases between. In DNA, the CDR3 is TGCAGTGCTAGAGATCGGACGAACCACTACGAGCAGTACTTC. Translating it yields CSARDRTNHYEQYF.

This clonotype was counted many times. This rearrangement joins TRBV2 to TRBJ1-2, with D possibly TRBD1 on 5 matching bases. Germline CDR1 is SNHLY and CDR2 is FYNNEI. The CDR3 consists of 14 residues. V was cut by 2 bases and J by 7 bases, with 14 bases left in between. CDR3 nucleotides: TGTGCCAGCAGTGAAAGGCTAGGGGCAAGTGGCTACACCTTC. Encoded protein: CASSERLGASGYTF.

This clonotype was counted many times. In DNA form, the CDR3 reads TGTGCCAGCAGCCAAGATGGGACAGGGGAAGACACCATATATTTT. It encodes CASSQDGTGEDTIYF. The chain is built from TRBV4-2 and TRBJ1-3, with 10 bases that match TRBD1. Germline V gene sequence: CDR1 LGHNA, CDR2 YNFKEQ. The CDR3 covers 15 residues. The trim removed 0 bases at V and 8 bases at J, leaving 4 bases unmatched.

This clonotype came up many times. In DNA, the CDR3 is TGTGCCAGCAGCTACAGGGGCACCCTTATAGGAAATCAGCCCCAGCATTTT. It yields the protein CASSYRGTLIGNQPQHF. V and J are TRBV6-2 or TRBV6-3 and TRBJ1-5; TRBD1 agrees at 7 bases. The J segment lost 4 bases and the V segment lost 6 bases, leaving 15 bases of the junction unmatched. The V gene's germline CDR1 is MNHEY and CDR2 SVGEGT. The CDR3 consists of 17 residues.

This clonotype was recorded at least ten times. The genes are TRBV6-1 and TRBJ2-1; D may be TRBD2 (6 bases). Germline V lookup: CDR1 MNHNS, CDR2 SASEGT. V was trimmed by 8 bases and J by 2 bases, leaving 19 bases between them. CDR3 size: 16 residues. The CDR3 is CASQPAGFRAYNEQFF. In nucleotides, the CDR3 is TGTGCCAGCCAGCCAGCGGGCTTCCGGGCCTACAATGAGCAGTTCTTC.

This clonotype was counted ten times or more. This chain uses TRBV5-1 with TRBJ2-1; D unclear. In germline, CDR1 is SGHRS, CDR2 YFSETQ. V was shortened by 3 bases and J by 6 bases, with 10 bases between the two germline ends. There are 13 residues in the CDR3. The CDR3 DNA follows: TGCGCCAGCAGCTCCCCGGTACTCAATGAGCAGTTCTTC. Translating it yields CASSSPVLNEQFF.

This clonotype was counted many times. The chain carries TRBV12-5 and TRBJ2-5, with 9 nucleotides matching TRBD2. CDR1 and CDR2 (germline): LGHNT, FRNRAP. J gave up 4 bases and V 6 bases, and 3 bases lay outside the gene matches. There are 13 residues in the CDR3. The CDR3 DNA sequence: TGTGCTAGTGGCCTAGCGGGGCGAGAGACCCAGTACTTC. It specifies CASGLAGRETQYF.

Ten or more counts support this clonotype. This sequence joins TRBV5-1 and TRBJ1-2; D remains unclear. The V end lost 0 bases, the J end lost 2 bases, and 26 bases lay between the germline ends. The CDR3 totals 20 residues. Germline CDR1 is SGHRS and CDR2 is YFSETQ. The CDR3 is CASSLAATLTTPDPNYGYTF. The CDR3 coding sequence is TGCGCCAGCAGCTTGGCCGCGACCCTGACGACCCCTGATCCCAACTATGGCTACACCTTC.

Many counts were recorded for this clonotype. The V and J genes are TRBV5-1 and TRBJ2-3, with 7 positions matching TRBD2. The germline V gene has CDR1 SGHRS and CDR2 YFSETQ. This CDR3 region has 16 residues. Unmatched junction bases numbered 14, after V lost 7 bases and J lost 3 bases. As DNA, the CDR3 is TGCGCCAGCTCACTGGGCGGGGGACCCCAGACAGATACGCAGTATTTT. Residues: CASSLGGGPQTDTQYF. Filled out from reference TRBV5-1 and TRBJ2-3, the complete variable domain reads KAGVTQTPRYLIKTRGQQVTLSCSPISGHRSVSWYQQTPGQGLQFLFEYFSETQRNKGNFPGRFSGRQFSNSRSEMNVSTLELGDSALYLCASSLGGGPQTDTQYFGPGTRLTVL.

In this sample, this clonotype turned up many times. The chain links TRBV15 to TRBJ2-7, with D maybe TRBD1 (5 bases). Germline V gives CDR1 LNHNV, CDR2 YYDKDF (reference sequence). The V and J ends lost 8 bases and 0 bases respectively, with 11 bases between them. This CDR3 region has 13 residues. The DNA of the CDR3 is TGTGCCACCGGGGCCGGAGACTCCTACGAGCAGTACTTC. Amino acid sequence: CATGAGDSYEQYF.

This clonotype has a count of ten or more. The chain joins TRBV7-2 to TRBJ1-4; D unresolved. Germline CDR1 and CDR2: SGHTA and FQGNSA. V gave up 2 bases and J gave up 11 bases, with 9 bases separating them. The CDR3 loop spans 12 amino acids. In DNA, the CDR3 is TGTGCCAGCAGCTTAATTAGAGGGAAACTGTTTTTT. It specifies CASSLIRGKLFF.

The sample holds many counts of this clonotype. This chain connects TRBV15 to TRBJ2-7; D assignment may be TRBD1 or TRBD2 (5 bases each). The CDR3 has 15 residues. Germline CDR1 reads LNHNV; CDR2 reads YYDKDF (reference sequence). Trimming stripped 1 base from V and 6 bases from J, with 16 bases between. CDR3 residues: CATSRGDARVREQYF. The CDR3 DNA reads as TGTGCCACCAGCAGAGGGGACGCTAGGGTACGCGAGCAGTACTTC. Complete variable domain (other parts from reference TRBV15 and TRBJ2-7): DAMVIQNPRYQVTQFGKPVTLSCSQTLNHNVMYWYQQKSSQAPKLLFHYYDKDFNNEADTPDNFQSRRPNTSFCFLDIRSPGLGDTAMYLCATSRGDARVREQYFGPGTRLTVT.

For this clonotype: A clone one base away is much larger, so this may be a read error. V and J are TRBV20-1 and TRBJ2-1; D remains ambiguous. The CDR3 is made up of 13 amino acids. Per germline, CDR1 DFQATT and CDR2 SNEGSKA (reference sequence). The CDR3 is CSARNPNYNDQFF. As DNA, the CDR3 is TGCAGTGCTAGAAACCCGAATTACAATGATCAGTTCTTC.

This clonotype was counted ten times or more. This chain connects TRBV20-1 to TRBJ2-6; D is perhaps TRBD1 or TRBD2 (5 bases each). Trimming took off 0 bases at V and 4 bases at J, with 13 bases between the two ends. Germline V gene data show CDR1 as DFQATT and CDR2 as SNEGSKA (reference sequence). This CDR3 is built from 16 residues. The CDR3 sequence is CSAREGSGAGANVLTF. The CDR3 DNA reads TGCAGTGCTAGAGAAGGTTCCGGGGCGGGGGCCAACGTCCTGACTTTC.

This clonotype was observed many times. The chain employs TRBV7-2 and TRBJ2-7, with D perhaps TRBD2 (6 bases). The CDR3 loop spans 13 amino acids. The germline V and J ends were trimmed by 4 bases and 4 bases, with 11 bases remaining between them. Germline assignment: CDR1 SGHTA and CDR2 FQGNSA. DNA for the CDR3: TGTGCCAGCAGCTCAGCGGGCCCGTACGAGCAGTACTTC. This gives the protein CASSSAGPYEQYF.

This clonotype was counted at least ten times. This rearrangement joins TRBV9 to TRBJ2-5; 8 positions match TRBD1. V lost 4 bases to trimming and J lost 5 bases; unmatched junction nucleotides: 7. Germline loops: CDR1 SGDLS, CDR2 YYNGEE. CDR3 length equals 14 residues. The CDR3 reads CASSSRTGWETQYF. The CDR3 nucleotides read TGTGCCAGCAGCTCCCGGACAGGGTGGGAGACCCAGTACTTC.

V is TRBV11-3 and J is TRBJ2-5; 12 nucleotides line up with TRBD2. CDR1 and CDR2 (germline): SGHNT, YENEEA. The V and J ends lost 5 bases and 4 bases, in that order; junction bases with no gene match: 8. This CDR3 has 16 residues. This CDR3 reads CASSTPTSGRGETQYF. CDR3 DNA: TGTGCCAGCAGCACTCCGACTAGCGGGAGAGGAGAGACCCAGTACTTC.